One T cell receptor (beta chain) is described in this entry. Its antigen remains undetermined. No clone much larger than this one lies a single base away; base qualities are absent. The CDR3 regions of human TCRbeta chains were analyzed by immunosequencing. In the original analysis: Repertoire TCRs were matched against a reference library of SARS-CoV-2-specific TCRs generated with the MIRA antigen-specificity platform. Breadth was defined as the fraction of unique TCRs that were SARS-CoV-2-associated. Depth was defined as the fraction of total T cells that were SARS-CoV-2-associated. Using the MIRA data, each spike-specific TCR was mapped to the spike region that the TCR reacts to and placed in a CD4 or CD8 class. Log10-transformed breadth and depth values were compared by one-way ANOVA with Sidak's multiple comparisons tests. In TCRdb, the immuneACCESS table is reduced to in-frame sequences with V and J assigned. These tables do not hold every clone; where another copy was compared, an unresolved V gene accounts for under half, and the others remain unexplained. D and trimming come from the DNA, and the V and J calls and clone size come from that table. The sample table lists some 200,000 clones, approximately 90% of them with a count of one. In total, the top ten clones hold roughly 6% of the sample.

Measured from the cysteine to the phenylalanine, the CDR3 is 15 residues long. The read is trimmed to its CDR3 DNA, 45 bases read in frame from base 1. Per the germline V gene, SGHNT is the CDR1 and YENEEA is the CDR2. Trimmed from V: 5 bases; trimmed from J: 6 bases; junction bases lacking a gene match: 3. This record belongs to a study of T cell responses to AZD1222 COVID-19 vaccine (dated by TCRdb to the early 2020s). Looking at the study overall: AZD1222 recipients given second doses at about 4 weeks or at about 12 weeks were pooled, since spike-specific TCR depth and breadth were not found to differ between the two schedules. Trial participants were enrolled by age into subgroups of 18-55, 56-69 and 70-plus years, and 148, 28 and 57 TCR-sequenced participants, respectively, were included in these subgroups. TCR sequencing covered roughly 230 trial participants: nearly 210 given two doses of AZD1222 and about 26 given two doses of MenACWY control vaccine. Results the study describes overall, beyond this receptor: In the small 56-69-year group, the increase in depth fell short of significance, most likely because of low power. A significant rise in spike-specific TCR breadth and depth was observed after two AZD1222 doses relative to day 0 and relative to MenACWY recipients. Reportedly, almost half of the unique spike-specific TCRs recognized epitopes lying outside the regions that are mutated in the B.1.351 and B.1.1.7 variants. Most participants were white British and females outnumbered males, and the authors suggested that clonal diversity may have been underestimated. Because no samples from the day 14 peak response were available, repertoires could be characterized only after the peak T cell response. The vaccine-associated CD4 TCRs covered the entire spike protein, and the dominant responses fell in regions 160-218 and 743-854. Only five to seven AZD1222 recipients were SARS-CoV-2 seropositive at baseline, limiting conclusions about previously exposed vaccinees.

The time point label of this sample denotes: baseline before first vaccination. Samples from vaccinated people were obtained from the UK trials COV001 and COV002, which included a single-blind randomized controlled phase 2/3 trial of AZD1222 (ChAdOx1 nCoV-19) in healthy adults. For TCRbeta chain sequencing, PBMC samples from trial participants were taken at day 0 and at day 28 after the second dose. Sequenced here: peripheral blood, sampled on day 0 of AZD1222 vaccination. In this chain, TRBV11-3 is recombined with TRBJ2-1; 14 central bases correspond to TRBD2. The receptor's source is an adult in good health. The CDR3 region has the sequence CASSVGLAGVNEQFF. The DNA is TGTGCCAGCAGCGTGGGACTAGCGGGAGTCAATGAGCAGTTCTTC.